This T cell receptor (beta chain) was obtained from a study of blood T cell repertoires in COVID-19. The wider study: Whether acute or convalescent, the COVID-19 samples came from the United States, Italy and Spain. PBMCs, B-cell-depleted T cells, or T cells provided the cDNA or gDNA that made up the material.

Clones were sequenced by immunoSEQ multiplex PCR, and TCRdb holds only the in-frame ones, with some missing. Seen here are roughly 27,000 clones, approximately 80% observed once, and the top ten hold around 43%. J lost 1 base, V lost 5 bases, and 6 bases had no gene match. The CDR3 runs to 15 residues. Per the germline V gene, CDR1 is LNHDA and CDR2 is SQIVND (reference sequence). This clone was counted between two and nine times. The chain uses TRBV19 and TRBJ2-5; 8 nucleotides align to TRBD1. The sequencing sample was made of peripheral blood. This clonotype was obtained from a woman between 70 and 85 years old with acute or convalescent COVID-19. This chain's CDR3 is CASSSRGTGQETQYF. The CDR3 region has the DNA TGTGCCAGTAGTTCCAGAGGGACAGGCCAAGAGACCCAGTACTTC.